Presented here are 28 T cell receptor beta chains from one specimen sequenced in a study of T cells after yellow fever vaccination. TCRdb called the 5' RACE reads again in MiXCR, with one record for every CDR3 protein. This table has 150,000 to 200,000 distinct CDR3 sequences, under 7.5% appearing once. Sequencing was performed on CD4+ T cells sorted from PBMCs, taken about 5 days after the first yellow fever vaccination. The receptors derive from a man aged 18 to 29 who received the YFV17D yellow fever vaccine.

The chain links TRBV6-5 to TRBJ2-5; 9 nucleotides line up with TRBD1. This CDR3 has 16 amino acids. Germline values: CDR1 MNHEY, CDR2 SVGAGI. The junction had 11 bases not matched to a gene; V was cut back by 4 bases and J by 5 bases. CDR3 DNA sequence: TGTGCCAGCAGTTTCTCGGGCGGGACAGGGTACGAGACCCAGTACTTC. It codes for CASSFSGGTGYETQYF.

V gene TRBV6-2 or TRBV6-3 combines with J gene TRBJ2-1; TRBD1 might be the D (6 bases). The CDR3 has 13 amino acids. CDR1 MNHEY and CDR2 SVGEGT come from the germline V gene. V was shortened by 6 bases and J by 8 bases, with 14 bases between the two germline ends. CDR3 coding DNA: TGTGCCAGCAGCCGTACAGGGCCGGATGAGCAGTTCTTC. Protein product: CASSRTGPDEQFF.

This clonotype has at least ten counts. This chain joins TRBV6-5 and TRBJ1-1, with TRBD1 as a possible D gene (6 bases). This CDR3 comprises 16 residues. Germline V lookup: CDR1 MNHEY, CDR2 SVGAGI. The V end lost 2 bases, the J end lost 1 base, and 14 bases lay between the germline ends. The CDR3 nucleotides are TGTGCCAGCAGTTACCGGCCAGGGGTATGGAACACTGAAGCTTTCTTT. Protein sequence: CASSYRPGVWNTEAFF.

On this clonotype: At one end, the junction sequence differs from germline, possibly due to a read error. This chain connects TRBV3-1 to TRBJ1-5; D uncertain. CDR1 is LGHDT and CDR2 is YNNKEL in the germline V gene (reference sequence). The CDR3 runs 13 residues. CDR3 sequence: CASCQQVNQPQHF. The DNA for the CDR3 is TGTGCCAGCTGCCAGCAGGTCAATCAGCCCCAGCATTTT. Together with reference TRBV3-1 and TRBJ1-5, the CDR3 gives the full variable domain: DTAVSQTPKYLVTQMGNDKSIKCEQNLGHDTMYWYKQDSKKFLKIMFSYNNKELIINETVPNRFSPKSPDKAHLNLHINSLELGDSAVYFCASCQQVNQPQHFGDGTRLSIL.

There are many counts of this clonotype. The J gene is TRBJ2-2, the V gene TRBV19, with D hard to call. Germline values: CDR1 LNHDA, CDR2 SQIVND (reference sequence). Trimming took off 0 bases at V and 5 bases at J, with 4 bases between the two ends. The CDR3 has 13 amino acids. In DNA form, the CDR3 reads TGTGCCAGTAGTATAGACTGGACCGGGGAGCTGTTTTTT. Translation gives CASSIDWTGELFF.

The chain combines TRBV6-1 with TRBJ2-7, with 7 bases lining up with TRBD1. The CDR3 has 15 residues. V shed 4 bases, J shed 2 bases, and the junction held 8 bases outside the gene matches. Germline CDR1 MNHNS, CDR2 SASEGT. Here the CDR3 DNA reads TGTGCCAGCAGTGCACGTACAGGGGCCCCCTACGAGCAGTACTTC. Translated: CASSARTGAPYEQYF.

This clonotype has more than one count but fewer than ten. V is TRBV12-3 or TRBV12-4 and J is TRBJ1-5; 7 bases map to TRBD1. The CDR3 contains 15 residues. With 3 bases clipped from V and 5 bases from J, the junction kept 7 bases outside the gene matches. CDR3 nucleotides: TGTGCCAGCAGTTTCAATCCCGACAGGGATCAGCCCCAGCATTTT. This translates into CASSFNPDRDQPQHF.

V usage is TRBV7-8 and J usage is TRBJ1-5; no reliable D call. Germline values: CDR1 SGHVS, CDR2 FQNEAQ. The V end lost 2 bases, the J end lost 0 bases, and 5 bases lay between the germline ends. The CDR3 contains 14 residues. The CDR3 DNA is TGTGCCAGCAGCTTAAGGAATAGCAATCAGCCCCAGCATTTT. It specifies CASSLRNSNQPQHF.

This clonotype was seen repeatedly, ten times or more. This sequence joins TRBV10-3 and TRBJ1-1, with TRBD1 as a possible D gene (5 bases). CDR1 ENHRY and CDR2 SYGVKD come from the germline V gene. The V and J ends lost 4 bases and 7 bases respectively, with 16 bases between them. The CDR3 is 14 amino acids. The CDR3 reads CAISGGSPRGEAFF. The CDR3 DNA follows: TGTGCCATCAGTGGGGGCTCTCCTCGGGGTGAAGCTTTCTTT.

This clonotype was counted only a few times. The chain has TRBV24-1 and TRBJ1-1, with D hard to call. The CDR3 contains 15 residues. The V and J ends lost 0 bases and 0 bases respectively, with 7 bases between them. From germline, CDR1 is KGHDR and CDR2 SFDVKD. As DNA, the CDR3 is TGTGCCACCAGTGATTTGTTCGCGTTGAACACTGAAGCTTTCTTT. This translates into CATSDLFALNTEAFF.

This clonotype has ten or more counts. This chain links TRBV9 with TRBJ2-1; no firm D call. This CDR3 has 18 amino acids. CDR1 is SGDLS, CDR2 YYNGEE, per germline. Trimming took off 1 base at V and 7 bases at J, with 24 bases between the two ends. CDR3 sequence reads: CASSVLDMEPGLRNEQFF. The CDR3 DNA reads as TGTGCCAGCAGCGTACTTGATATGGAACCGGGCCTCCGGAATGAGCAGTTCTTC.

This clonotype showed up just a few times. The genes are TRBV15 and TRBJ1-1, with D perhaps matching TRBD1 (5 bases). The V and J ends lost 0 bases and 10 bases respectively, with 21 bases between them. CDR1 is LNHNV and CDR2 is YYDKDF in the germline V gene (reference sequence). The CDR3 length is 16 residues. DNA of the CDR3: TGTGCCACCAGCAGAGATAGGGCCAGCAGGGCTACGGCAGCTTTCTTT. It yields the protein CATSRDRASRATAAFF.

This clonotype was counted at least ten times. This CDR3 reads CSARTAGGLDTQYF. For the CDR3, the DNA is TGCAGTGCTAGAACGGCAGGGGGCCTAGATACGCAGTATTTT. This rearrangement joins TRBV20-1 to TRBJ2-3; TRBD1 matches at 8 bases. Unmatched junction bases numbered 6, after V lost 2 bases and J lost 5 bases. The CDR3 covers 14 residues. The germline gives CDR1 DFQATT, CDR2 SNEGSKA (reference sequence).

In this sample, this clonotype turned up many times. The V call is TRBV6-5, the J call TRBJ2-2, with 8 bases that match TRBD2. The CDR3 extends over 17 amino acids. Trimming removed 6 bases from V and 4 bases from J; junction bases left unmatched: 13. Germline V gene lookup returns CDR1 MNHEY and CDR2 SVGAGI. The CDR3 DNA follows: TGTGCCAGCAGCATACCCCGCGGGGGGCGGGGCACCGGGGAGCTGTTTTTT. Translation: CASSIPRGGRGTGELFF.

The rearrangement links TRBV12-3 or TRBV12-4 to TRBJ2-1; the D is unclear. This CDR3 is 13 amino acids long. V lost 5 bases to trimming and J lost 7 bases, with 12 bases between them. CDR3 in DNA: TGTGCCAGCAGTCTCCTTCAAAAGAATGAGCAGTTCTTC. Amino acid sequence: CASSLLQKNEQFF.

At least ten counts were recorded for this clonotype. The chain is built from TRBV5-1 and TRBJ2-3; TRBD2 is a possible D gene (5 bases). The germline V and J ends were trimmed by 2 bases and 1 base, with 8 bases remaining between them. Germline V gives CDR1 SGHRS, CDR2 YFSETQ. The CDR3 runs to 14 residues. CDR3 bases: TGCGCCAGCAGCTTCGGGGAAGGCACAGATACGCAGTATTTT. Amino acid sequence: CASSFGEGTDTQYF.

This clonotype was seen a few times. The CDR3 here is CATSRGTSGYQPQHF. CDR3 nucleotides: TGTGCCACCAGCAGAGGTACCTCGGGTTATCAGCCCCAGCATTTT. The genes are TRBV15 and TRBJ1-5; D remains unclear. Per germline, CDR1 LNHNV and CDR2 YYDKDF (reference sequence). Between the trimmed V and J ends, which lost 1 base and 5 bases, there was a span of 12 bases. This CDR3 has 15 amino acids.

At least ten counts were recorded for this clonotype. In nucleotides, the CDR3 is TGCAGTGCTACACCTGGGGGGCAGGGGGCGGCCTATGGCTACACCTTC. This codes for CSATPGGQGAAYGYTF. The chain has TRBV20-1 and TRBJ1-2; 8 bases are shared with TRBD1. V was clipped by 4 bases and J by 4 bases; unmatched bases: 14. The CDR3 runs 16 residues. Per the germline V gene, CDR1 is DFQATT and CDR2 is SNEGSKA (reference sequence).

The J gene is TRBJ1-2, the V gene TRBV5-1; D unclear. The CDR3 has 13 residues. Trimming left V 4 bases short and J 3 bases short, with 10 bases between. Germline loops: CDR1 SGHRS, CDR2 YFSETQ. The CDR3 reads CASSRRLDYGYTF. CDR3 bases: TGCGCCAGCAGCCGCAGACTCGACTATGGCTACACCTTC.

This clonotype was counted many times. The chain joins TRBV12-3 or TRBV12-4 to TRBJ2-7, with 8 positions matching TRBD2. With V trimmed by 3 bases and J by 3 bases, 4 bases remained unmatched. CDR3 length equals 14 residues. CDR3 residues: CASSLAGGRYEQYF. In DNA form, the CDR3 reads TGTGCCAGCAGTTTGGCGGGGGGCCGCTACGAGCAGTACTTC.

In regard to this clonotype: A much larger clone differs by one base, so this may be a read error. The chain is built from TRBV5-1 and TRBJ2-4; D is tentatively TRBD1 or TRBD2 (6 bases each). The CDR3 spans 15 residues. From germline, CDR1 is SGHRS and CDR2 YFSETQ. Trimming took 0 bases from V and 6 from J, leaving 13 bases between them. The CDR3 region is CASSLETGTGNIQYF. The CDR3 region has the DNA TGCGCCAGCAGCTTGGAAACAGGGACTGGAAACATTCAGTACTTC. Looking up the rest from reference TRBV5-1 and TRBJ2-4 gives the full variable domain: KAGVTQTPRYLIKTRGQQVTLSCSPISGHRSVSWYQQTPGQGLQFLFEYFSETQRNKGNFPGRFSGRQFSNSRSEMNVSTLELGDSALYLCASSLETGTGNIQYFGAGTRLSVL.

This clonotype was found many times. The chain joins TRBV2 to TRBJ1-5, with a weak D call TRBD1 (5 bases). This CDR3 is built from 14 residues. Germline V gene data show CDR1 as SNHLY and CDR2 as FYNNEI. V lost 4 bases and J 4 bases, leaving 11 bases between the germline ends. This CDR3 is CASSGGRRNQPQHF. CDR3 bases: TGTGCCAGCAGTGGGGGCCGGAGAAATCAGCCCCAGCATTTT.

This clonotype was seen more than once but under ten times. This chain joins TRBV7-8 and TRBJ2-7, with D tentatively TRBD1 (8 bases). The CDR3 spans 20 residues. Germline V gene data show CDR1 as SGHVS and CDR2 as FQNEAQ. Between the trimmed V and J ends, which lost 5 bases and 9 bases, there was a span of 38 bases. The CDR3 loop is CASSGRDRPLGGRSTRGQYF. DNA for the CDR3: TGTGCCAGCAGCGGGAGGGACAGGCCTCTGGGGGGAAGATCTACGAGGGGGCAGTACTTC. Complete variable domain (other parts from reference TRBV7-8 and TRBJ2-7): GAGVSQSPRYKVAKRGQDVALRCDPISGHVSLFWYQQALGQGPEFLTYFQNEAQLDKSGLPSDRFFAERPEGSVSTLKIQRTQQEDSAVYLCASSGRDRPLGGRSTRGQYFGPGTRLTVT.

In DNA, the CDR3 is TGTGCCAGCAGCCCCCAATCCTATTCCAACACCGGGGAGCTGTTTTTT. This sequence encodes CASSPQSYSNTGELFF. This sequence joins TRBV5-4 and TRBJ2-2; D not certain. CDR1 is SGHNT and CDR2 is YYREEE in the germline V gene (reference sequence). The CDR3 length is 16 residues. Trimming shortened V by 4 bases and J by 2 bases, and 15 bases separated the two germline ends.

V gene TRBV7-2 combines with J gene TRBJ2-3; 9 positions match TRBD2. Germline CDR1 is SGHTA and CDR2 is FQGNSA. The CDR3 runs to 14 residues. V trimming: 9 bases; J trimming: 6 bases; junction bases outside the gene matches: 10. The CDR3 loop is CASNRGLAGDTQYF. DNA of the CDR3: TGTGCCAGTAACCGGGGACTAGCAGGCGATACGCAGTATTTT.

There are many counts of this clonotype. The V gene is TRBV7-2, the J gene TRBJ1-2; a weak D match, TRBD1 (5 bases). The ends were cut back, 5 bases at V and 1 base at J, with 11 bases in the middle. The CDR3 length is 14 residues. Looked up from germline, CDR1 is SGHTA and CDR2 is FQGNSA. In nucleotides, the CDR3 is TGTGCCAGCAGCCCGGGACCGAATAACTATGGCTACACCTTC. It codes for CASSPGPNNYGYTF.

This clonotype occurred many times. This chain joins TRBV4-1 and TRBJ1-1; no clear D gene. Trimming removed 3 bases from V and 8 bases from J, with 7 bases in between. The CDR3 sequence is 11 residues long. Germline CDR1 is MGHRA and CDR2 is YSYEKL. CDR3 loop: CASSQLAEAFF. The CDR3 DNA reads as TGCGCCAGCAGCCAGTTGGCCGAAGCTTTCTTT.

The chain is built from TRBV18 and TRBJ2-3, with 9 nucleotides matching TRBD1. V gave up 3 bases and J gave up 1 base; unmatched junction bases: 8. The germline gives CDR1 KGHSH, CDR2 LQKENI. The CDR3 is 17 residues long. The CDR3 is CASSPIRTGDRTDTQYF. DNA of the CDR3: TGTGCCAGCTCACCCATTAGGACAGGGGACCGCACAGATACGCAGTATTTT.